This TCR beta chain was obtained from a study of a mutant IDH1 vaccine in newly diagnosed glioma. On the study more broadly: Treated patients were about 60% male, 37.5% female, mean age 40.4 years. Patients' prior therapy spanned radiotherapy, temozolomide, or both; most underwent both. Study-wide findings and caveats: Variations in leading peripheral T cell clonotypes appeared to have no connection with pseudoprogression.

The assay was immunoSEQ multiplex PCR, and TCRdb's table has in-frame clones only and misses some. The sample lists about 68,000 clones, 70% to 80% occurring once. CDR1 and CDR2 (germline): SGHTA, FQGNSA. This CDR3 contains 15 residues. Trimming removed 4 bases from V and 0 bases from J, with 13 bases in between. A word on this clone: Its antigen is as yet unknown.

The time point was: baseline, week 1 (first vaccination visit). The treatment was: pre-vaccination baseline after standard-of-care therapy. Each donor presented with a new WHO grade 3 or 4 astrocytoma that tested IDH1-mutant and showed ATRX loss. V is TRBV7-2 and J is TRBJ2-7; a possible D gene is TRBD1 (6 bases). The clonotype was recovered from a man aged 50 or older with glioma. The specimen was PBMCs, collected from a glioma patient treated with radiotherapy, temozolomide or both. CDR3 residues: CASSSYRASSYEQYF. The CDR3 DNA is TGTGCCAGCAGCTCGTACAGGGCCAGCTCCTACGAGCAGTACTTC.